These T cell receptor beta chains were read from a single sample in a study of blood T cell repertoires in COVID-19. The repertoire was sequenced with immunoSEQ multiplex PCR; TCRdb's copy has only in-frame clones and lacks some. The table lists about 300,000 clones, nearly 90% of them singletons. The source material was PBMCs or T cells enriched from blood (not recorded which). Receptors originate from a woman younger than 35 with acute COVID-19. Both conserved end residues are part of each CDR3. D genes are given only for firm matches. Size tells how often a clone was seen (once, few, many) or the class of an expanded clone, and some rows leave it out.

D gene: TRBD1
clone size: .
V gene: TRBV5-1
J gene: TRBJ2-1
CDR3 DNA: TGCGCCAGCAGCTTGGTACCAGGGGGCAATGAGCAGTTCTTC
CDR3 protein: CASSLVPGGNEQFF

D gene: .
clone size: .
V gene: TRBV5-1
J gene: TRBJ1-1
CDR3 DNA: TGCGCCAGCAGCTTAGAGGGCATGAACACTGAAGCTTTCTTT
CDR3 protein: CASSLEGMNTEAFF

D gene: .
clone size: .
V gene: TRBV28
J gene: TRBJ1-2
CDR3 DNA: TGTGCCAGCACCACGAACTCTAACTATGGCTACACCTTC
CDR3 protein: CASTTNSNYGYTF

D gene: .
clone size: .
V gene: TRBV6-5
J gene: TRBJ1-4
CDR3 DNA: TGTGCCAGTAGCGCGGGGACCGAAAAACTGTTTTTT
CDR3 protein: CASSAGTEKLFF

D gene: TRBD1
clone size: .
V gene: TRBV27
J gene: TRBJ1-2
CDR3 DNA: TGTGCCAGCAGTACAGACAGGGGGGGAGGCTACACCTTC
CDR3 protein: CASSTDRGGGYTF

D gene: TRBD2
clone size: .
V gene: TRBV7-3
J gene: TRBJ2-1
CDR3 DNA: TGTGCCAGCAGCGGGGGTAGCGGGCGCAATGAGCAGTTCTTC
CDR3 protein: CASSGGSGRNEQFF

D gene: TRBD1
clone size: .
V gene: TRBV9
J gene: TRBJ2-1
CDR3 DNA: TGTGCCAGCAGCCTTACTACCGGGACAGGTTACAATGAGCAGTTCTTC
CDR3 protein: CASSLTTGTGYNEQFF

D gene: TRBD1
clone size: .
V gene: TRBV9
J gene: TRBJ1-4
CDR3 DNA: TGTGCCAGCAGCCGTGGGACAGGGGGCCTTAGGGAAAAACTGTTTTTT
CDR3 protein: CASSRGTGGLREKLFF

D gene: .
clone size: .
V gene: TRBV6-5
J gene: TRBJ1-4
CDR3 DNA: TGTGCCAGCAGTCGGGGGGGATCTAATGAAAAACTGTTTTTT
CDR3 protein: CASSRGGSNEKLFF

D gene: .
clone size: few
V gene: TRBV5-1
J gene: TRBJ1-6
CDR3 DNA: TGCGCCAGCAGCCACCAAACAGGGAATAATTCACCCCTCCACTTT
CDR3 protein: CASSHQTGNNSPLHF

D gene: .
clone size: .
V gene: TRBV15
J gene: TRBJ1-5
CDR3 DNA: TGTGCCACCAGCAGCGCACCCCGGGGCAATCAGCCCCAGCATTTT
CDR3 protein: CATSSAPRGNQPQHF

D gene: .
clone size: .
V gene: TRBV7-2
J gene: TRBJ2-1
CDR3 DNA: TGTGCCAGCAGCTTAGCCGGGTCAAGGAATGAGCAGTTCTTC
CDR3 protein: CASSLAGSRNEQFF

D gene: .
clone size: .
V gene: TRBV28
J gene: TRBJ1-4
CDR3 DNA: TGTGCCAGCAGTTTATTATCCGGGTTTAATGAAAAACTGTTTTTT
CDR3 protein: CASSLLSGFNEKLFF

D gene: .
clone size: .
V gene: TRBV29-1
J gene: TRBJ1-1
CDR3 DNA: TGCAGCGTCCGTGGGCAAATGAACACTGAAGCTTTCTTT
CDR3 protein: CSVRGQMNTEAFF

D gene: TRBD1
clone size: few
V gene: TRBV12-3/TRBV12-4
J gene: TRBJ2-7
CDR3 DNA: TGTGCCAGCGGATACAGGGGGGCCGGGGAGCAGTACTTC
CDR3 protein: CASGYRGAGEQYF

D gene: .
clone size: .
V gene: TRBV28
J gene: TRBJ2-3
CDR3 DNA: TGTGCCAGCAGTTTGGGGCAGGGGCCAGATACGCAGTATTTT
CDR3 protein: CASSLGQGPDTQYF

D gene: TRBD1
clone size: few
V gene: TRBV9
J gene: TRBJ2-5
CDR3 DNA: TGTGCCAGCAGCGTAGCTCGGACAGGGGGTCAAGAGACCCAGTACTTC
CDR3 protein: CASSVARTGGQETQYF

D gene: TRBD2
clone size: .
V gene: TRBV7-8
J gene: TRBJ2-1
CDR3 DNA: TGTGCCAGCAGCTTACGGGTCTTGGCGGGAGGAGGGAATGAGCAGTTCTTC
CDR3 protein: CASSLRVLAGGGNEQFF

D gene: .
clone size: .
V gene: TRBV15
J gene: TRBJ1-5
CDR3 DNA: TGTGCCACCAGCAGAGATTTACAGCCCCAGCATTTT
CDR3 protein: CATSRDLQPQHF

D gene: .
clone size: .
V gene: TRBV28
J gene: TRBJ1-5
CDR3 DNA: TGTGCCATAAGGGAGAGCAATCAGCCCCAGCATTTT
CDR3 protein: CAIRESNQPQHF

D gene: .
clone size: few
V gene: TRBV24-1
J gene: TRBJ2-2
CDR3 DNA: TGTGCCACCGGTTTAGCGTCATCGAACACCGGGGAGCTGTTTTTT
CDR3 protein: CATGLASSNTGELFF

D gene: TRBD1
clone size: .
V gene: TRBV4-1
J gene: TRBJ1-4
CDR3 DNA: TGCGCCAGCAGCCAATTTCAGGGGGCCGAGGAAAAACTGTTTTTT
CDR3 protein: CASSQFQGAEEKLFF

D gene: TRBD1
clone size: .
V gene: TRBV7-9
J gene: TRBJ1-2
CDR3 DNA: TGTGCCAGCAGCCGATTTGGACAGGGGTTTAACTATGGCTACACCTTC
CDR3 protein: CASSRFGQGFNYGYTF

D gene: .
clone size: .
V gene: TRBV5-8
J gene: TRBJ2-1
CDR3 DNA: TGTGCCAGCAGCTTGGCTACGACTTCGCCGTCCTACAATGAGCAGTTCTTC
CDR3 protein: CASSLATTSPSYNEQFF

D gene: .
clone size: .
V gene: TRBV19
J gene: TRBJ2-1
CDR3 DNA: TGTGCCAGTAGCTTTACAGGGAATGAGCAGTTCTTC
CDR3 protein: CASSFTGNEQFF

D gene: TRBD2
clone size: .
V gene: TRBV6-5
J gene: TRBJ2-1
CDR3 DNA: TGTGCCAGCAGTTACTCGTATTATAGCGGGTACAATGAGCAGTTCTTC
CDR3 protein: CASSYSYYSGYNEQFF

D gene: .
clone size: .
V gene: TRBV15
J gene: TRBJ1-2
CDR3 DNA: TGTGCCACCAGCAGATGGACTTTACGGTGGGGGGACTATGGCTACACCTTC
CDR3 protein: CATSRWTLRWGDYGYTF

D gene: .
clone size: .
V gene: TRBV5-1
J gene: TRBJ1-6
CDR3 DNA: TGCGCCAGCAGCCCCGAGGGAGGTTTGATTAATTCACCCCTCCACTTT
CDR3 protein: CASSPEGGLINSPLHF

D gene: TRBD1
clone size: .
V gene: TRBV28
J gene: TRBJ1-4
CDR3 DNA: TGTGCCAGCAATAAACAGGGGGCGGGGGAAAAACTGTTTTTT
CDR3 protein: CASNKQGAGEKLFF

D gene: .
clone size: .
V gene: TRBV18
J gene: TRBJ1-1
CDR3 DNA: TGTGCCAGCTCACCACGGGTCGTTCAGGGAGGAAACACTGAAGCTTTCTTT
CDR3 protein: CASSPRVVQGGNTEAFF

D gene: TRBD2
clone size: .
V gene: TRBV7-9
J gene: TRBJ2-7
CDR3 DNA: TGTGCCAGCAGCTTGTACCTAGCGGGAAGGGTCCACGAGCAGTACTTC
CDR3 protein: CASSLYLAGRVHEQYF

D gene: TRBD2
clone size: .
V gene: TRBV6-5
J gene: TRBJ2-7
CDR3 DNA: TGTGCTGGCGGGGGGCCTACCTACGAGCAGTACTTC
CDR3 protein: CAGGGPTYEQYF

D gene: .
clone size: .
V gene: TRBV7-7
J gene: TRBJ2-1
CDR3 DNA: TGTGCTAGCAGCTTGTCGGGGGGCGAGGACAATGAGCAGTTCTTC
CDR3 protein: CASSLSGGEDNEQFF

D gene: TRBD1
clone size: .
V gene: TRBV7-3
J gene: TRBJ1-2
CDR3 DNA: TGTGCCAGCAGCTCCCGCGAAGGGACAGGAAACTATGGCTACACCTTC
CDR3 protein: CASSSREGTGNYGYTF

D gene: .
clone size: .
V gene: TRBV18
J gene: TRBJ1-5
CDR3 DNA: TGTGCCAGCTCACCACAAGGGAACAGGGATCAGCCCCAGCATTTT
CDR3 protein: CASSPQGNRDQPQHF

D gene: TRBD2
clone size: .
V gene: TRBV28
J gene: TRBJ2-1
CDR3 DNA: TGTGCCAGCAGTTTCCCTAGCGGGAGAAATGAGCAGTTCTTC
CDR3 protein: CASSFPSGRNEQFF

D gene: TRBD1
clone size: .
V gene: TRBV18
J gene: TRBJ1-3
CDR3 DNA: TGTGCCAGCTCACCACAGGGGGCAGGAGGAAACACCATATATTTT
CDR3 protein: CASSPQGAGGNTIYF

D gene: TRBD1
clone size: few
V gene: TRBV30
J gene: TRBJ2-2
CDR3 DNA: TGTGCCTGGAGTGCCGCAGGACAGGTTACCGGGGAGCTGTTTTTT
CDR3 protein: CAWSAAGQVTGELFF

D gene: TRBD1
clone size: .
V gene: TRBV28
J gene: TRBJ2-5
CDR3 DNA: TGTGCCAGCATCATTACTAGGACAGGGAGGCAAGAGACCCAGTACTTC
CDR3 protein: CASIITRTGRQETQYF